One and the same sample provided the 28 T cell receptor beta chains below, sequenced in a study of OX40 agonist ivuxolimab in advanced cancers. Here immunoSEQ multiplex PCR was the method, and the copy in TCRdb shows in-frame clones only, minus some. Of approximately 69,000 clones in the sample, 84% were seen once. The material sequenced was CD4+ or CD8+ T cells sorted from blood, taken in a trial of the OX40 agonist ivuxolimab. Receptor source: an adult with an advanced solid tumor such as melanoma, head and neck, liver or kidney cancer.

This chain's CDR3 is CASSVGEGTEAFF. The CDR3 DNA reads as TGTGCCAGCAGTGTGGGGGAGGGTACTGAAGCTTTCTTT. This chain joins TRBV2 and TRBJ1-1; possible D gene TRBD1, 5 bases. This CDR3 has 13 amino acids. Germline CDR1 and CDR2: SNHLY and FYNNEI. Trimming removed 4 bases from V and 5 bases from J, with 11 bases in between.

The chain employs TRBV19 and TRBJ2-3; D not resolved. With 4 bases removed from V and 0 bases from J, the gap between germline ends came to 11 bases. Germline CDR1 is LNHDA and CDR2 is SQIVND (reference sequence). The CDR3 has 15 amino acids. DNA for the CDR3: TGTGCCAGTAGTACTCTTCCCCGAAGCACAGATACGCAGTATTTT. It codes for CASSTLPRSTDTQYF.

The V call is TRBV7-9, the J call TRBJ2-1; weak D call: TRBD2 (5 bases). Germline V CDR1 and CDR2: SEHNR, FQNEAQ (reference sequence). Trimming stripped 5 bases from V and 6 bases from J, with 14 bases between. The CDR3 loop spans 14 amino acids. CDR3 region: CASSPGTRSNEQFF. The CDR3 nucleotides are TGTGCCAGCAGCCCGGGAACTAGGTCCAATGAGCAGTTCTTC.

This sequence joins TRBV30 and TRBJ2-3; D uncertain. The CDR3 is 12 amino acids. V lost 2 bases and J 5 bases, leaving 8 bases between the germline ends. Germline V CDR1 and CDR2: GTSNPN, SVGIG (reference sequence). The CDR3 sequence: CAWSLDLDTQYF. For the CDR3, the DNA is TGTGCCTGGAGTTTAGACCTAGATACGCAGTATTTT.

V is TRBV7-3 and J is TRBJ2-1, with 7 bases identical to TRBD1. Trimming removed 6 bases from V and 7 bases from J; junction bases left unmatched: 12. Germline assignment: CDR1 SGHTA and CDR2 FQGTGA. CDR3 length: 15 amino acids. In DNA, the CDR3 is TGTGCCAGCAGGGAGACAGGGTCATTTATGAATGAGCAGTTCTTC. Translated: CASRETGSFMNEQFF.

CDR3 DNA sequence: TGTGCCAGCAGTCTCATGGACAGCTATGGCTACACCTTC. It specifies CASSLMDSYGYTF. The chain combines TRBV28 with TRBJ1-2; perhaps TRBD1 as D (6 bases). V was shortened by 5 bases and J by 4 bases, with 11 bases between the two germline ends. CDR1 is MDHEN and CDR2 is SYDVKM in the germline V gene. This CDR3 is built from 13 residues.

The chain uses TRBV27 and TRBJ2-5, with 7 bases fitting TRBD1. Per germline, CDR1 MNHEY and CDR2 SMNVEV (reference sequence). The CDR3 spans 14 residues. J gave up 1 base and V 5 bases, and 4 bases lay outside the gene matches. The CDR3 DNA sequence: TGTGCCAGCAGTCCTGGACAGGTCCAAGAGACCCAGTACTTC. This translates into CASSPGQVQETQYF.

The genes are TRBV6-4 and TRBJ1-1, with 7 bases lining up with TRBD1. The trim removed 5 bases at V and 2 bases at J, leaving 2 bases unmatched. Germline V gives CDR1 MRHNA, CDR2 SNTAGT. This CDR3 is 13 amino acids long. CDR3 DNA: TGTGCCAGCAGTTGGGACAGTAACACTGAAGCTTTCTTT. Translated: CASSWDSNTEAFF.

This rearrangement joins TRBV18 to TRBJ2-3; no firm D call. Germline assignment: CDR1 KGHSH and CDR2 LQKENI. V lost 2 bases and J 1 base, leaving 7 bases between the germline ends. The CDR3 contains 14 residues. The chain's CDR3 is CASSPFTGTDTQYF. Written as DNA, the CDR3 is TGTGCCAGCTCACCATTCACAGGCACAGATACGCAGTATTTT.

V gene TRBV4-3 combines with J gene TRBJ2-1; tentatively, D is TRBD1 or TRBD2 (5 bases each). In germline, CDR1 is LGHNA, CDR2 YSLEER. This CDR3 has 14 amino acids. V lost 0 bases to trimming and J lost 7 bases, with 10 bases between them. CDR3 region: CASSQDHEGNEQFF. CDR3 in DNA: TGCGCCAGCAGCCAAGATCATGAGGGGAATGAGCAGTTCTTC.

CDR3 in amino acids: CASSARGVGQYF. The CDR3 bases are TGCGCCAGCAGCGCCAGGGGGGTTGGGCAGTACTTC. This chain connects TRBV4-1 to TRBJ2-7; the D gene is possibly TRBD1 (7 bases). V gave up 5 bases and J gave up 9 bases, with 14 bases separating them. The germline V gene has CDR1 MGHRA and CDR2 YSYEKL. CDR3 length equals 12 residues.

The table lists this clone with a count of one. V gene TRBV5-1 combines with J gene TRBJ2-3; the D gene is possibly TRBD1 (6 bases). The length of the CDR3 is 15 residues. Germline CDR1 is SGHRS and CDR2 is YFSETQ. V lost 4 bases to trimming and J lost 3 bases, with 15 bases between them. CDR3 nucleotides: TGCGCCAGCAGCCTGGGGACATCTACTACAGATACGCAGTATTTT. This sequence encodes CASSLGTSTTDTQYF.

The rearrangement joins TRBV6-5 to TRBJ2-7; D tentatively reads TRBD1 or TRBD2 (5 bases each). Between the trimmed V and J ends, which lost 2 bases and 6 bases, there was a span of 17 bases. In germline, CDR1 is MNHEY, CDR2 SVGAGI. The CDR3 covers 15 residues. The CDR3 coding sequence is TGTGCCAGCAGTTACGCGGCAGGGACGGTTGGCGAGCAGTACTTC. It specifies CASSYAAGTVGEQYF.

This chain connects TRBV11-2 to TRBJ1-2; D is ambiguous. Germline-derived CDR1 and CDR2 are SGHAT and FQNNGV. V was pared by 1 base and J by 4 bases, with 10 bases between. The CDR3 spans 14 residues. DNA for the CDR3: TGTGCCAGCAGCTTAGTAAGGGCCACCTATGGCTACACCTTC. It specifies CASSLVRATYGYTF.

The rearrangement links TRBV7-9 to TRBJ2-2; 8 bases match TRBD2. The V segment lost 2 bases and the J segment 0 bases; nucleotides outside the gene matches: 8. This CDR3 is 18 amino acids long. CDR1 is SEHNR, CDR2 FQNEAQ, per germline (reference sequence). CDR3 nucleotides: TGTGCCAGCAGCTTAAAGGGCCTAGCGGGTGCGAACACCGGGGAGCTGTTTTTT. Protein: CASSLKGLAGANTGELFF.

The chain employs TRBV5-1 and TRBJ1-3, with D hard to call. Germline assignment: CDR1 SGHRS and CDR2 YFSETQ. The CDR3 runs 13 residues. The V and J ends lost 4 bases and 1 base respectively, with 6 bases between them. This CDR3 reads CASSGYSGNTIYF. In nucleotides, the CDR3 is TGCGCCAGCAGCGGCTATTCTGGAAACACCATATATTTT.

The rearrangement joins TRBV2 to TRBJ1-1; D perhaps matches TRBD1 (6 bases). The CDR3 is 15 amino acids. V lost 3 bases, J lost 6 bases, and 17 bases lay in between. The germline gives CDR1 SNHLY, CDR2 FYNNEI. The CDR3 DNA is TGTGCCAGCAGTGATCCGGGACATACAATTCCTGAAGCTTTCTTT. Encoded protein: CASSDPGHTIPEAFF.

The chain uses TRBV5-5 and TRBJ1-1; D might be TRBD1 (5 bases). The CDR3 covers 14 residues. Germline V gene sequence: CDR1 SGHKS, CDR2 YYEKEE (reference sequence). V was clipped by 6 bases and J by 3 bases, with 15 bases between them. The CDR3 nucleotides read TGTGCCAGCAACGTTGGGGCGGGGGACACTGAAGCTTTCTTT. Protein: CASNVGAGDTEAFF.

The DNA of the CDR3 is TGTGCCAGTAGTATAGGGACAGTCGACCATAGCAATCAGCCCCAGCATTTT. The encoded protein is CASSIGTVDHSNQPQHF. The chain employs TRBV19 and TRBJ1-5; TRBD1 might be the D (6 bases). The CDR3 spans 17 residues. CDR1 and CDR2 from the germline V gene are LNHDA and SQIVND (reference sequence). The V and J ends lost 1 base and 0 bases respectively, with 13 bases between them.

The CDR3 region has the DNA TGTGCCAGCAGTGCCCTCGGACAGAACACCGGGGAGCTGTTTTTT. Protein: CASSALGQNTGELFF. The rearrangement uses TRBV6-4 and TRBJ2-2; D might be TRBD1 (5 bases). CDR3 length: 15 residues. CDR1 MRHNA and CDR2 SNTAGT come from the germline V gene. V lost 4 bases and J 1 base, leaving 10 bases between the germline ends.

The V call is TRBV11-3, the J call TRBJ2-7; 8 bases map to TRBD2. The V segment lost 5 bases and the J segment 2 bases; nucleotides outside the gene matches: 5. CDR3 length equals 14 residues. Germline V gene sequence: CDR1 SGHNT, CDR2 YENEEA. CDR3 region: CASSPRLATYEQYF. The CDR3 region has the DNA TGTGCCAGCAGCCCAAGACTAGCGACCTACGAGCAGTACTTC.

This sequence joins TRBV7-9 and TRBJ1-1; 7 positions agree with TRBD1. The CDR3 covers 14 residues. The V segment lost 6 bases and the J segment 0 bases; nucleotides outside the gene matches: 4. Germline V gene data show CDR1 as SEHNR and CDR2 as FQNEAQ (reference sequence). DNA for the CDR3: TGTGCCAGCAGATTGACAGGGATGAACACTGAAGCTTTCTTT. Amino acids: CASRLTGMNTEAFF.

V is TRBV7-6 and J is TRBJ2-7, with D possibly TRBD1 on 5 matching bases. The germline V gene encodes CDR1 SGHVS and CDR2 FNYEAQ. The CDR3 is 16 amino acids. V was pared by 1 base and J by 2 bases, with 15 bases between. The DNA of the CDR3 is TGTGCCAGCAGCTTAGGAGAAGGGGCCAGGGCCTACGAGCAGTACTTC. Residues: CASSLGEGARAYEQYF.

The V call is TRBV5-1, the J call TRBJ2-7; 8 bases fit TRBD1. Per germline, CDR1 SGHRS and CDR2 YFSETQ. The trim removed 1 base at V and 6 bases at J, leaving 6 bases unmatched. This CDR3 contains 14 residues. The CDR3 nucleotides are TGCGCCAGCAGCTTGTTACAGGGGGAGAGCGAGCAGTACTTC. Translated, it gives CASSLLQGESEQYF. The variable domain in full, with the rest retrieved from reference TRBV5-1 and TRBJ2-7, is KAGVTQTPRYLIKTRGQQVTLSCSPISGHRSVSWYQQTPGQGLQFLFEYFSETQRNKGNFPGRFSGRQFSNSRSEMNVSTLELGDSALYLCASSLLQGESEQYFGPGTRLTVT.

The chain links TRBV7-9 to TRBJ2-7; tentatively, D is TRBD1 (5 bases). This CDR3 is 15 amino acids long. V lost 4 bases and J lost 2, with 15 bases in between. Germline V gene data show CDR1 as SEHNR and CDR2 as FQNEAQ (reference sequence). This chain's CDR3 is CASSSPEQGTYEQYF. The CDR3, as DNA: TGTGCCAGCAGCTCACCCGAGCAGGGTACCTACGAGCAGTACTTC. The complete variable domain, with remaining parts taken from reference TRBV7-9 and TRBJ2-7, reads DTGVSQNPRHKITKRGQNVTFRCDPISEHNRLYWYRQTLGQGPEFLTYFQNEAQLEKSRLLSDRFSAERPKGSFSTLEIQRTEQGDSAMYLCASSSPEQGTYEQYFGPGTRLTVT.

The chain joins TRBV7-9 to TRBJ2-3; D ambiguous. CDR1 and CDR2 from the germline V gene are SEHNR and FQNEAQ (reference sequence). V gave up 5 bases and J gave up 5 bases, with 17 bases separating them. The CDR3 sequence is 15 residues long. CDR3 sequence reads: CASSRWTEVGDTQYF. The CDR3 DNA reads TGTGCCAGCAGCCGATGGACGGAAGTGGGAGATACGCAGTATTTT.

This chain links TRBV14 with TRBJ1-1, with a weak D call TRBD1 (6 bases). The V end lost 2 bases, the J end lost 3 bases, and 7 bases lay between the germline ends. This CDR3 is built from 13 residues. Germline CDR1 SGHDN, CDR2 FVKESK. CDR3 loop: CASSQRGDTEAFF. The CDR3 nucleotides read TGTGCCAGCAGCCAAAGGGGGGACACTGAAGCTTTCTTT.

This rearrangement joins TRBV7-2 to TRBJ2-7, with D unclear. V was cut by 0 bases and J by 4 bases, with 4 bases left in between. Germline V CDR1 and CDR2: SGHTA, FQGNSA. CDR3 length equals 12 residues. The CDR3 bases are TGTGCCAGCAGCTTAGCAGCGTACGAGCAGTACTTC. Translating gives CASSLAAYEQYF.